The rows below give T cell receptor beta chains drawn from one sample of a study of shared clonotypes between healthy human individuals. The table came from immunoSEQ multiplex PCR; TCRdb's copy has only in-frame clones and leaves some out. The sample holds 500,000 to 700,000 clones, around 95% seen once. Sequencing was done on a sample of naive CD8+ T cells sorted from blood. The source of these receptors is a woman in her twenties or thirties in good health. The CDR3 runs from the conserved cysteine through the conserved F or W. The order of the fields is CDR3 protein, CDR3 DNA, J gene, D gene, clone size, V gene. A D gene is named only where the DNA matches it firmly. A row's size may be missing; if present it is once, few, many or a size class.

CDR3: CASSTSGLAGESRFF
DNA: TGTGCCAGTAGTACCTCGGGACTAGCGGGAGAATCGCGGTTCTTC
J: TRBJ2-1
D: TRBD2
size: NA
V: TRBV19

CDR3: CATKGQGSSDAHEQYF
DNA: TGTGCCACCAAAGGACAGGGAAGTAGCGACGCCCACGAGCAGTACTTC
J: TRBJ2-7
D: TRBD1
size: NA
V: TRBV27

CDR3: CASRISSMNTEAFF
DNA: TGTGCCAGCAGGATATCAAGCATGAACACTGAAGCTTTCTTT
J: TRBJ1-1
D: NA
size: NA
V: TRBV2

CDR3: CASSQLTSASSYEQYF
DNA: TGTGCCAGCAGCCAGTTGACTAGCGCGAGCTCCTACGAGCAGTACTTC
J: TRBJ2-7
D: TRBD2
size: NA
V: TRBV7-9

CDR3: CASSVSSGRIPDTQYF
DNA: TGTGCCAGCAGCGTATCTAGCGGGAGAATCCCAGATACGCAGTATTTT
J: TRBJ2-3
D: TRBD2
size: NA
V: TRBV7-9

CDR3: CASRDPRRSQETQYF
DNA: TGTGCCAGCAGAGACCCCAGACGGTCGCAAGAGACCCAGTACTTC
J: TRBJ2-5
D: NA
size: NA
V: TRBV11-2

CDR3: CASSITHATNEKLFF
DNA: TGTGCCAGTAGTATAACTCACGCCACTAATGAAAAACTGTTTTTT
J: TRBJ1-4
D: NA
size: NA
V: TRBV19

CDR3: CASRDLGPNNEQFF
DNA: TGTGCCAGTAGGGACCTAGGACCAAACAATGAGCAGTTCTTC
J: TRBJ2-1
D: NA
size: NA
V: TRBV19

CDR3: CASRLKTSGSNEQFF
DNA: TGTGCCAGCAGGCTTAAGACTAGCGGGAGCAATGAGCAGTTCTTC
J: TRBJ2-1
D: TRBD2
size: NA
V: TRBV5-4

CDR3: CASSLRVGTSSTGELFF
DNA: TGTGCCAGCAGTTTGCGGGTGGGGACGAGCAGCACCGGGGAGCTGTTTTTT
J: TRBJ2-2
D: NA
size: NA
V: TRBV27

CDR3: CATSRAEREGLYEQYF
DNA: TGTGCCACCAGCAGAGCGGAGCGGGAGGGCCTCTACGAGCAGTACTTC
J: TRBJ2-7
D: TRBD2
size: NA
V: TRBV15

CDR3: CASSFELAGVSYGQYF
DNA: TGTGCCAGCAGCTTTGAGCTAGCGGGAGTTTCCTACGGGCAGTACTTC
J: TRBJ2-7
D: TRBD2
size: NA
V: TRBV7-8

CDR3: CATSRVGTVETQYF
DNA: TGTGCCACCAGCAGAGTTGGGACGGTAGAGACCCAGTACTTC
J: TRBJ2-5
D: NA
size: NA
V: TRBV15

CDR3: CASSVTAAGYNEQFF
DNA: TGTGCCAGCAGCGTTACGGCAGCTGGATACAATGAGCAGTTCTTC
J: TRBJ2-1
D: NA
size: NA
V: TRBV9

CDR3: CASSRTGAFSYEQYF
DNA: TGTGCCAGCAGTAGGACAGGGGCGTTCTCCTACGAGCAGTACTTC
J: TRBJ2-7
D: TRBD1
size: NA
V: TRBV28

CDR3: CASSSYQDEAFF
DNA: TGTGCCAGCAGCTCCTACCAGGATGAAGCTTTCTTT
J: TRBJ1-1
D: NA
size: NA
V: TRBV5-6

CDR3: CASSLDYEQYF
DNA: TGTGCCAGCAGTCTTGACTACGAGCAGTACTTC
J: TRBJ2-7
D: NA
size: few
V: TRBV28

CDR3: CASSPGQYSNQPQHF
DNA: TGTGCCAGCAGCCCCGGACAGTATAGCAATCAGCCCCAGCATTTT
J: TRBJ1-5
D: NA
size: NA
V: TRBV7-9

CDR3: CASSEGQGAYEQYF
DNA: TGTGCCAGCAGTGAGGGACAGGGAGCCTACGAGCAGTACTTC
J: TRBJ2-7
D: TRBD1
size: NA
V: TRBV25-1

CDR3: CASSQVGSLGEEQFF
DNA: TGTGCCAGCAGCCAAGTGGGGTCGTTGGGGGAGGAGCAGTTCTTC
J: TRBJ2-1
D: NA
size: NA
V: TRBV7-3

CDR3: CASSFGPQSYTQYF
DNA: TGTGCCAGCAGTTTCGGGCCCCAATCCTATACGCAGTATTTT
J: TRBJ2-3
D: NA
size: NA
V: TRBV6-5

CDR3: CSVDSFTGGPPETQYF
DNA: TGCAGCGTTGACTCGTTTACAGGGGGCCCCCCAGAGACCCAGTACTTC
J: TRBJ2-5
D: TRBD1
size: NA
V: TRBV29-1

CDR3: CATGGGSSYNEQFF
DNA: TGTGCCACAGGAGGGGGCTCCTCCTACAATGAGCAGTTCTTC
J: TRBJ2-1
D: NA
size: NA
V: TRBV15

CDR3: CASSLPSGTASYEQYF
DNA: TGTGCCAGCAGCTTGCCTAGCGGGACTGCCTCCTACGAGCAGTACTTC
J: TRBJ2-7
D: TRBD2
size: NA
V: TRBV5-5

CDR3: CASSLLRAYEQYF
DNA: TGTGCCAGCAGCCTCCTAAGGGCCTACGAGCAGTACTTC
J: TRBJ2-7
D: NA
size: NA
V: TRBV28

CDR3: CASSSGQGYTEAFF
DNA: TGTGCCAGCAGTTCAGGACAGGGGTACACTGAAGCTTTCTTT
J: TRBJ1-1
D: TRBD1
size: NA
V: TRBV27

CDR3: CASSLTAWSSYNEQFF
DNA: TGTGCCAGCAGTTTGACAGCTTGGAGCTCCTACAATGAGCAGTTCTTC
J: TRBJ2-1
D: NA
size: NA
V: TRBV27

CDR3: CASSQRSNQPQHF
DNA: TGTGCCAGCAGCCAAAGGAGCAATCAGCCCCAGCATTTT
J: TRBJ1-5
D: NA
size: NA
V: TRBV16

CDR3: CASSLPAMTSGSYGEQFF
DNA: TGTGCCAGCAGCTTACCCGCGATGACTAGCGGGAGTTACGGTGAGCAGTTCTTC
J: TRBJ2-1
D: TRBD2
size: once
V: TRBV7-9

CDR3: CASSFKGAYGYTF
DNA: TGTGCCAGCAGCTTCAAGGGGGCGTATGGCTACACCTTC
J: TRBJ1-2
D: TRBD1
size: once
V: TRBV5-4

CDR3: CASSHPIGGSHGYTF
DNA: TGCGCCAGCAGCCACCCCATTGGGGGGTCCCATGGCTACACCTTC
J: TRBJ1-2
D: NA
size: NA
V: TRBV4-1

CDR3: CASSPFPAPAGGPQEQYF
DNA: TGCGCCAGCAGCCCGTTTCCTGCTCCGGCGGGAGGGCCCCAGGAGCAGTACTTC
J: TRBJ2-7
D: TRBD2
size: NA
V: TRBV5-1

CDR3: CASRRDIGDEQYF
DNA: TGTGCCAGCCGACGGGACATAGGGGACGAGCAGTACTTC
J: TRBJ2-7
D: NA
size: once
V: TRBV19

CDR3: CASSSKPTGELFF
DNA: TGTGCCAGCAGCTCCAAACCGACCGGGGAGCTGTTTTTT
J: TRBJ2-2
D: NA
size: NA
V: TRBV11-3

CDR3: CASSRLANEKLFF
DNA: TGCGCCAGCAGCCGGCTTGCTAATGAAAAACTGTTTTTT
J: TRBJ1-4
D: NA
size: NA
V: TRBV4-1

CDR3: CASSLFTGGEQYF
DNA: TGTGCCAGCAGTTTATTTACGGGAGGCGAGCAGTACTTC
J: TRBJ2-7
D: TRBD2
size: NA
V: TRBV28

CDR3: CASSPGLSYEQYF
DNA: TGTGCCAGCTCACCAGGGCTTTCCTACGAGCAGTACTTC
J: TRBJ2-7
D: NA
size: NA
V: TRBV18

CDR3: CSVDRGPPDEQYF
DNA: TGCAGCGTGGACAGGGGTCCCCCTGACGAGCAGTACTTC
J: TRBJ2-7
D: TRBD1
size: NA
V: TRBV29-1

CDR3: CSVVQGTEAFF
DNA: TGCAGCGTTGTCCAAGGGACTGAAGCTTTCTTT
J: TRBJ1-1
D: NA
size: NA
V: TRBV29-1

CDR3: CAWRNIRVSQNYGYTF
DNA: TGTGCCTGGAGGAACATCCGGGTTAGTCAAAACTATGGCTACACCTTC
J: TRBJ1-2
D: NA
size: NA
V: TRBV30

CDR3: CASGNSNEQFF
DNA: TGTGCCAGCGGGAATTCCAATGAGCAGTTCTTC
J: TRBJ2-1
D: NA
size: NA
V: TRBV7-9

CDR3: CASSQEAIGETQYF
DNA: TGTGCCAGCAGCCAAGAGGCTATCGGAGAGACCCAGTACTTC
J: TRBJ2-5
D: NA
size: NA
V: TRBV4-2

CDR3: CASSSDRGLGANVLTF
DNA: TGTGCCAGCAGCTCCGACAGGGGGCTAGGGGCCAACGTCCTGACTTTC
J: TRBJ2-6
D: TRBD1
size: NA
V: TRBV7-8

CDR3: CASSLEGTWGTGELFF
DNA: TGTGCCAGCAGCTTAGAAGGGACTTGGGGCACCGGGGAGCTGTTTTTT
J: TRBJ2-2
D: NA
size: NA
V: TRBV11-2

CDR3: CASSQAGDYEQYF
DNA: TGTGCCAGCAGCCAAGCTGGAGACTACGAGCAGTACTTC
J: TRBJ2-7
D: NA
size: NA
V: TRBV13

CDR3: CASSPSPTGNYGYTF
DNA: TGTGCCAGCAGTCCCTCCCCGACAGGGAACTATGGCTACACCTTC
J: TRBJ1-2
D: TRBD1
size: once
V: TRBV27

CDR3: CASSWDLETQYF
DNA: TGTGCCAGCAGTTGGGACTTAGAGACCCAGTACTTC
J: TRBJ2-5
D: NA
size: NA
V: TRBV2

CDR3: CASSPEAISGNTIYF
DNA: TGCGCCAGCAGCCCTGAGGCTATCTCTGGAAACACCATATATTTT
J: TRBJ1-3
D: NA
size: NA
V: TRBV5-1

CDR3: CASSFYWDSGYGYTF
DNA: TGTGCCAGCAGCTTTTATTGGGACAGTGGGTATGGCTACACCTTC
J: TRBJ1-2
D: NA
size: NA
V: TRBV12-1

CDR3: CASSQGGQPYEQYF
DNA: TGCGCCAGCAGCCAAGGGGGACAGCCCTACGAGCAGTACTTC
J: TRBJ2-7
D: TRBD1
size: NA
V: TRBV4-1

CDR3: CASSPGLAYEQYF
DNA: TGTGCCAGCAGCCCGGGACTAGCGTACGAGCAGTACTTC
J: TRBJ2-7
D: TRBD2
size: few
V: TRBV5-4

CDR3: CASSFTRQSVSYEQYF
DNA: TGTGCCAGCAGCTTCACTCGGCAGAGCGTTTCCTACGAGCAGTACTTC
J: TRBJ2-7
D: NA
size: NA
V: TRBV28